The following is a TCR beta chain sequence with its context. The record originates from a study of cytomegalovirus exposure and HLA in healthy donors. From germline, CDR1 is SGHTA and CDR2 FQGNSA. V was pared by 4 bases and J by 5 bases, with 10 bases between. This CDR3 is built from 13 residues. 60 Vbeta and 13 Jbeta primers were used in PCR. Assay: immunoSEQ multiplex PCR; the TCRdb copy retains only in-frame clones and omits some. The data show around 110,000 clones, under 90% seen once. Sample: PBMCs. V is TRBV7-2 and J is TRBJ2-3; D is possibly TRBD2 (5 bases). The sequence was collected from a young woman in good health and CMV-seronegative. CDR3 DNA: TGTGCCAGCAGCTCCGGGGTAGTAGATACGCAGTATTTT. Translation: CASSSGVVDTQYF.